This TCR beta chain was documented in a study of shared T cell receptors in the human thymus. Assay used: immunoSEQ multiplex PCR; TCRdb lists only in-frame clones, some missing. This sample has more than 550,000 clones, with roughly 88% found just once. The V segment lost 3 bases and the J segment 5 bases; nucleotides outside the gene matches: 5. The CDR3 spans 14 residues. Germline V gene data show CDR1 as SGDLS and CDR2 as YYNGEE. These data were likewise used in another study, on human thymus T cells. From that second work: Usage of V and J genes appeared biased in thymic and blood repertoires.

The chain uses TRBV9 and TRBJ1-3; 7 bases map to TRBD1. The sequence derives from a girl less than two years old with a congenital heart defect. The sample taken for sequencing was thymocytes. Here the CDR3 DNA reads TGTGCCAGCAGCGGAGGGGGCAGCCGAAACACCATATATTTT. Residues: CASSGGGSRNTIYF.